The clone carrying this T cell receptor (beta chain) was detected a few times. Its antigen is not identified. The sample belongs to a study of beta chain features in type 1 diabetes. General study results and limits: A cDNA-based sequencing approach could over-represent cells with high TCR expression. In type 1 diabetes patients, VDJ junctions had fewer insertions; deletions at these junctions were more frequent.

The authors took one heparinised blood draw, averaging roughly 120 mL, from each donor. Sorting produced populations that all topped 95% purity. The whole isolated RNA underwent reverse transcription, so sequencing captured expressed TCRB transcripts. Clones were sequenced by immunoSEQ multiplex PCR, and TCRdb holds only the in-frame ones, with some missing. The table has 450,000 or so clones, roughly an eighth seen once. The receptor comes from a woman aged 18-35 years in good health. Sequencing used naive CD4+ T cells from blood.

CDR3 sequence (DNA): TGTGCCAGCAGGAGCGGGAGAGTTAGCAATGAGCAGTTCTTC. Protein product: CASRSGRVSNEQFF. The chain is built from TRBV11-2 and TRBJ2-1, with 8 bases identical to TRBD2. V gave up 6 bases and J gave up 6 bases; unmatched junction bases: 7. The CDR3 runs to 14 residues. The germline CDR1 and CDR2 sequences are SGHAT and FQNNGV.